The 21 T cell receptor beta chains listed next were all sequenced from one sample in a study of neurological immune-mediated disorders. Regarding time point: longitudinal time-point 3. TCRdb independently ran MiXCR on the 5' RACE reads; one entry per CDR3 protein. The sample has more than 100,000 distinct CDR3 sequences; under 14% are singletons. The sequenced sample consisted of PBMCs. The receptor set was obtained from a female donor with HTLV-1-associated myelopathy (HAM/TSP).

In this sample, this clonotype turned up many times. The J gene is TRBJ2-2, the V gene TRBV20-1; D unresolved. Germline V gene sequence: CDR1 DFQATT, CDR2 SNEGSKA (reference sequence). V lost 5 bases and J lost 3, with 10 bases in between. The CDR3 runs to 13 residues. CDR3: CSAASADTGELFF. CDR3 sequence (DNA): TGCAGTGCTGCCTCGGCCGACACCGGGGAGCTGTTTTTT.

The chain couples TRBV5-1 to TRBJ2-3; 13 nucleotides agree with TRBD2. V lost 2 bases, J lost 0 bases, and 9 bases stayed unmatched. Germline CDR1 and CDR2: SGHRS and YFSETQ. CDR3 length equals 19 residues. CDR3 region: CASSFLGLAGSSSTDTQYF. In nucleotides, the CDR3 is TGCGCCAGCAGCTTCCTGGGACTAGCGGGGAGTTCTAGCACAGATACGCAGTATTTT.

There are many counts of this clonotype. The rearrangement uses TRBV5-4 and TRBJ2-7, with TRBD1 identical over 8 bases. This CDR3 region has 15 residues. The ends lost 4 bases at V and 6 bases at J; junction bases unmatched: 12. Germline V lookup: CDR1 SGHNT, CDR2 YYREEE (reference sequence). CDR3: CASSTPGTGIGEQYF. In DNA, the CDR3 is TGTGCCAGCAGCACCCCCGGGACAGGCATAGGCGAGCAGTACTTC.

This clonotype was observed many times. The gene calls are TRBV5-1 and TRBJ2-5, with unresolved D. This CDR3 is 12 amino acids long. V gave up 2 bases and J gave up 2 bases, with 4 bases separating them. The germline V gene has CDR1 SGHRS and CDR2 YFSETQ. The CDR3 DNA reads TGCGCCAGCAGCTTACTTCAAGAGACCCAGTACTTC. Residues: CASSLLQETQYF.

This clonotype was seen many times. V gene TRBV7-3 combines with J gene TRBJ1-6; TRBD1 agrees at 8 bases. The J segment lost 6 bases and the V segment lost 2 bases, leaving 15 bases of the junction unmatched. Per the germline V gene, CDR1 is SGHTA and CDR2 is FQGTGA. The CDR3 length is 19 residues. For the CDR3, the DNA is TGTGCCAGCAGCTTAGGGGACAGGCGTACTTCAACCCTTAATTCACCCCTCCACTTT. Amino acids: CASSLGDRRTSTLNSPLHF.

The sample holds many counts of this clonotype. For the CDR3, the DNA is TGTGCCAGCAGTGACTCGCGCATAAGGGTGCAGTATTTT. It is translated as CASSDSRIRVQYF. This chain links TRBV25-1 with TRBJ2-3; no definite D call. The CDR3 is 13 residues long. Trimming left V 3 bases short and J 11 bases short, with 15 bases between. Germline CDR1 and CDR2: MGHDK and SYGVNS.

This clonotype occurred many times. V gene TRBV3-1 combines with J gene TRBJ2-1, with TRBD2 identical over 12 bases. The germline CDR1 and CDR2 sequences are LGHDT and YNNKEL (reference sequence). J gave up 6 bases and V 4 bases, and 7 bases lay outside the gene matches. The CDR3 totals 16 residues. CDR3 nucleotides: TGTGCCAGCAGCCGAAAGACTAGCGGGGGATCCAATGAGCAGTTCTTC. Translated: CASSRKTSGGSNEQFF.

CDR3 region: CAIRRTGGNYEQYF. CDR3 bases: TGTGCCATCAGGAGGACAGGGGGAAACTACGAGCAGTACTTC. The V call is TRBV10-3, the J call TRBJ2-7, with 10 bases that match TRBD1. Trimming cost V 6 bases and J 3 bases; bases outside gene matches: 5. CDR3 size: 14 residues. Germline lookup yields CDR1 ENHRY and CDR2 SYGVKD.

This clonotype has only a few counts. This chain connects TRBV6-2 or TRBV6-3 to TRBJ2-2; 7 positions agree with TRBD2. Germline V gives CDR1 MNHEY, CDR2 SVGEGT. The CDR3 spans 16 residues. V trimming: 0 bases; J trimming: 6 bases; junction bases outside the gene matches: 7. The CDR3 DNA follows: TGTGCCAGCAGTTACTCGGGCGGGGGTATGGCCGGGGAGCTGTTTTTT. It yields the protein CASSYSGGGMAGELFF.

The chain joins TRBV3-1 to TRBJ1-1; tentatively, D is TRBD1 (6 bases). The germline V gene encodes CDR1 LGHDT and CDR2 YNNKEL (reference sequence). V shed 4 bases and J shed 3 bases, with 15 bases lying between them. The CDR3 covers 15 residues. Here the CDR3 DNA reads TGTGCCAGCAGCCGAAAGCAGGGGAAAGACACTGAAGCTTTCTTT. This encodes CASSRKQGKDTEAFF.

This clonotype has at least ten counts. The chain combines TRBV6-6 with TRBJ1-6; D is undetermined. Trimming removed 2 bases at V and 7 bases at J, with 12 bases between. The CDR3 extends over 15 amino acids. Germline CDR1 is MNHNY and CDR2 is SVGAGI (reference sequence). CDR3 region: CASSYNAGSNSPLHF. Here the CDR3 DNA reads TGTGCCAGCAGTTACAACGCAGGTTCCAATTCACCCCTCCACTTT.

This clonotype showed up many times. The CDR3 region is CASSLDRVATGELFF. DNA of the CDR3: TGCGCCAGCAGCTTGGACAGGGTAGCCACCGGGGAGCTGTTTTTT. The rearrangement joins TRBV5-1 to TRBJ2-2, with D possibly matching TRBD1 (6 bases). The CDR3 spans 15 residues. Deletions cut 0 bases from V and 4 bases from J, with 10 bases between. From germline, CDR1 is SGHRS and CDR2 YFSETQ. Full variable domain (remainder filled in from reference TRBV5-1 and TRBJ2-2): KAGVTQTPRYLIKTRGQQVTLSCSPISGHRSVSWYQQTPGQGLQFLFEYFSETQRNKGNFPGRFSGRQFSNSRSEMNVSTLELGDSALYLCASSLDRVATGELFFGEGSRLTVL.

This clonotype appeared many times. The chain joins TRBV20-1 to TRBJ2-5; the D call may be TRBD1 or TRBD2 (5 bases each). V was clipped by 3 bases and J by 2 bases, with 16 bases between them. The germline V gene has CDR1 DFQATT and CDR2 SNEGSKA (reference sequence). The CDR3 contains 15 residues. In DNA, the CDR3 is TGCAGTGCTAGCCTTACCGGGACGCGGCAAGAGACCCAGTACTTC. Translating gives CSASLTGTRQETQYF.

J is TRBJ2-1 and V is TRBV20-1; 11 bases line up with TRBD2. There are 15 residues in the CDR3. Germline CDR1 is DFQATT and CDR2 is SNEGSKA (reference sequence). Unmatched junction bases numbered 10, after V lost 8 bases and J lost 4 bases. This chain's CDR3 is CSLSGGATGYNEQFF. The CDR3 bases are TGCAGTCTTAGCGGGGGGGCAACGGGATACAATGAGCAGTTCTTC.

This clonotype was seen repeatedly, ten times or more. The CDR3 bases are TGCAGTGCGAGCGGGAGAAACACCGGGGAGCTGTTTTTT. This codes for CSASGRNTGELFF. The chain combines TRBV20-1 with TRBJ2-2; 8 nucleotides align to TRBD2. Unmatched junction bases numbered 2, after V lost 6 bases and J lost 2 bases. There are 13 residues in the CDR3. Germline loops: CDR1 DFQATT, CDR2 SNEGSKA (reference sequence).

This clonotype showed up just a few times. The chain is built from TRBV6-5 and TRBJ1-6; D unresolved. The germline V gene encodes CDR1 MNHEY and CDR2 SVGAGI. V dropped 2 bases and J dropped 8 bases, with 7 bases sitting between them. This CDR3 has 13 amino acids. CDR3 protein: CASSYEGYSPLHF. In DNA, the CDR3 is TGTGCCAGCAGTTACGAAGGGTATTCACCCCTCCACTTT.

This clonotype has a count of ten or more. The rearrangement joins TRBV5-1 to TRBJ2-2; 7 nucleotides line up with TRBD1. Germline trimming cut 3 bases from V and 1 base from J; bases unmatched to any gene: 3. CDR1 and CDR2 from the germline V gene are SGHRS and YFSETQ. The CDR3 is made up of 15 amino acids. The CDR3 DNA sequence: TGCGCCAGCAGCTGGGACAGTCAGAACACCGGGGAGCTGTTTTTT. Protein product: CASSWDSQNTGELFF.

This clonotype was detected ten times or more. The chain carries TRBV5-1 and TRBJ2-7; a possible D gene is TRBD2 (6 bases). The ends were cut back, 4 bases at V and 7 bases at J, with 21 bases in the middle. The CDR3 extends over 15 amino acids. CDR1 and CDR2 (germline): SGHRS, YFSETQ. The CDR3 DNA reads as TGCGCCAGCAGCGACACCGGGACTCGACTCGGTGAGCAGTACTTC. It translates to CASSDTGTRLGEQYF.

This clonotype showed up many times. This chain connects TRBV7-3 to TRBJ1-1; D is unclear. The CDR3 runs 15 residues. V lost 0 bases and J 3 bases, leaving 11 bases between the germline ends. Germline loops: CDR1 SGHTA, CDR2 FQGTGA. The CDR3 DNA reads as TGTGCCAGCAGCTTAACCATGGGGAGGGACACTGAAGCTTTCTTT. It yields the protein CASSLTMGRDTEAFF.

In its sample, this clonotype was seen many times. The chain employs TRBV10-1 and TRBJ2-2, with unresolved D. Germline assignment: CDR1 WNHNN and CDR2 SYGVQD (reference sequence). V lost 6 bases to trimming and J lost 7 bases, with 15 bases between them. The CDR3 is made up of 14 amino acids. The CDR3 here is CASSADWKIGELFF. CDR3 sequence (DNA): TGCGCCAGCAGCGCCGATTGGAAGATCGGGGAGCTGTTTTTT.

This clonotype was recorded many times. The chain carries TRBV5-1 and TRBJ1-4; no firm D call. Trimming took off 2 bases at V and 7 bases at J, with 9 bases between the two ends. Germline V CDR1 and CDR2: SGHRS, YFSETQ. This CDR3 has 13 residues. CDR3 DNA: TGCGCCAGCAGCTTACAGCCAGGTGAAAAACTGTTTTTT. Residues: CASSLQPGEKLFF.